This TCR beta chain originates from a study of identical twins. TCRdb passed the 5' RACE reads through MiXCR, listing each CDR3 protein once. This sample carries 450,000 or so distinct CDR3 sequences, approximately 15% of them seen once, and the ten largest clones take about 0.53%. This clonotype was recorded a few times. No antigen is known for it. CDR1 is SGHTA, CDR2 FQGNSA, per germline. V was shortened by 1 base and J by 3 bases, with 12 bases between the two germline ends. This CDR3 has 15 amino acids. The study, taken as a whole, reports: Interpretation of the results relied on cross-sectional statistical analysis and not on following the same donors.

These same data were also listed under a study on yellow fever vaccine responses in identical twins.

The clonotype was recovered from a woman under 30 in good health. Sequencing used CD4+ T cells sorted from blood. The V gene is TRBV7-2, the J gene TRBJ2-5, with D perhaps matching TRBD2 (6 bases). The CDR3 loop is CASSLGAGGKETQYF. In DNA, the CDR3 is TGTGCCAGCAGCTTAGGGGCCGGGGGAAAAGAGACCCAGTACTTC.